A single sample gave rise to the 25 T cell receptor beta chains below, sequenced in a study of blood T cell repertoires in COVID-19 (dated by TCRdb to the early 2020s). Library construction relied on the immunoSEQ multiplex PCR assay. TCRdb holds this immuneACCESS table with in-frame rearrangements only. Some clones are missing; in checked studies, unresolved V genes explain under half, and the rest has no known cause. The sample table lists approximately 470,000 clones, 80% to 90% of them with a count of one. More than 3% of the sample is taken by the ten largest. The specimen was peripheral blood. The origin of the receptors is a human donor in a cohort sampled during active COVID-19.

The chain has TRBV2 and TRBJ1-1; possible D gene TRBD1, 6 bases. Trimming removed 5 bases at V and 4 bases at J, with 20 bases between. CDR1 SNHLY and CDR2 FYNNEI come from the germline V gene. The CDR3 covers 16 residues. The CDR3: CASSWDTPGMGTEAFF. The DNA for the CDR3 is TGTGCCAGCAGTTGGGACACCCCGGGCATGGGCACTGAAGCTTTCTTT.

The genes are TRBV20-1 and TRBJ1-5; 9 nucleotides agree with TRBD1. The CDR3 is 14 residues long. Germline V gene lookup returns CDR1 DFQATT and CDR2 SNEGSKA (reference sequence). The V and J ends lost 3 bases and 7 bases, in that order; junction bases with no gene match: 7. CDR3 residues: CSASQQGAWQPQHF. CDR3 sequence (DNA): TGCAGTGCTAGTCAACAGGGGGCTTGGCAGCCCCAGCATTTT.

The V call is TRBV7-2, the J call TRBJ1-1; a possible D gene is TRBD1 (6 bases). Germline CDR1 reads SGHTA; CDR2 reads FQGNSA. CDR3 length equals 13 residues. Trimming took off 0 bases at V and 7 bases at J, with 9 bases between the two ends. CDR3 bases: TGTGCCAGCAGCTTAGCCGGACAGTTTGAAGCTTTCTTT. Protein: CASSLAGQFEAFF.

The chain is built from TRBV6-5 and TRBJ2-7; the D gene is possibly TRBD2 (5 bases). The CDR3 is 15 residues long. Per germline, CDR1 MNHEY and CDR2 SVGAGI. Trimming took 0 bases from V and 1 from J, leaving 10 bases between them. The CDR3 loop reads CASSYSSGESYEQYF. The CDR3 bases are TGTGCCAGCAGTTACTCGAGCGGTGAGTCCTACGAGCAGTACTTC.

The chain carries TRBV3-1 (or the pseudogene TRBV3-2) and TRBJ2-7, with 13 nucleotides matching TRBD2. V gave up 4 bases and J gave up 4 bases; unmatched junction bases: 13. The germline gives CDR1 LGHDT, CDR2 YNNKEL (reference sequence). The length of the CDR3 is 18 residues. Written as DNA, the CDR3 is TGTGCCAGCAGCCGCCTGGGACTAGCGGGAAGAATGGGTTACGAGCAGTACTTC. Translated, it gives CASSRLGLAGRMGYEQYF.

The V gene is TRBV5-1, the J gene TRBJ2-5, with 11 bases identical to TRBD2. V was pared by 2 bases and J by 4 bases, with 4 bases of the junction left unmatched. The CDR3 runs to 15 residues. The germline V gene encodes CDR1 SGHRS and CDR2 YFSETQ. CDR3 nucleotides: TGCGCCAGCAGCTTACTAGCGGGAGCAGCAGAGACCCAGTACTTC. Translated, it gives CASSLLAGAAETQYF.

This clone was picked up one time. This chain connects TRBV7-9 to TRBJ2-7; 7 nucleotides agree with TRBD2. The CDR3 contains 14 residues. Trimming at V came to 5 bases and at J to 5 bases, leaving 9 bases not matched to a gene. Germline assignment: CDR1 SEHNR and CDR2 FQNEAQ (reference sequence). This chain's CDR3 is CASSAGRSLDEQYF. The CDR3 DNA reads TGTGCCAGCAGCGCCGGGAGGTCGCTGGACGAGCAGTACTTC.

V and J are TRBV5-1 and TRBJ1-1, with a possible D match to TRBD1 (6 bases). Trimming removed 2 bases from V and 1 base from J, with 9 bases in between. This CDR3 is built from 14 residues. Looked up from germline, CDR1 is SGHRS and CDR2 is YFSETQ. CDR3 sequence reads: CASSLAQGNTEAFF. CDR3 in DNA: TGCGCCAGCAGCTTAGCACAGGGGAACACTGAAGCTTTCTTT.

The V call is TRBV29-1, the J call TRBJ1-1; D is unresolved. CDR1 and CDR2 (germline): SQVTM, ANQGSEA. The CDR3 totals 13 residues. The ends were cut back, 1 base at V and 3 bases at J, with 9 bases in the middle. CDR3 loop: CSVEVLSDTEAFF. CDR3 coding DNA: TGCAGCGTTGAAGTCCTCTCAGACACTGAAGCTTTCTTT. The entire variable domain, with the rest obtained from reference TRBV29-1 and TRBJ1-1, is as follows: SAVISQKPSRDICQRGTSLTIQCQVDSQVTMMFWYRQQPGQSLTLIATANQGSEATYESGFVIDKFPISRPNLTFSTLTVSNMSPEDSSIYLCSVEVLSDTEAFFGQGTRLTVV.

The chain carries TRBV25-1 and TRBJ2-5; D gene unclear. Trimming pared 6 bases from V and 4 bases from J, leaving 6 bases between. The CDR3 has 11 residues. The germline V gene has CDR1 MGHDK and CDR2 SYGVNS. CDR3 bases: TGTGCCAGCAGCATCGGAGAGACCCAGTACTTC. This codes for CASSIGETQYF.

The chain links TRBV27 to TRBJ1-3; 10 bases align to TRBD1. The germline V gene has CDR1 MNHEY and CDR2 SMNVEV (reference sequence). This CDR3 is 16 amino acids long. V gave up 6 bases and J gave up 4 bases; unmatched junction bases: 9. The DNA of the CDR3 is TGTGCCAGCAGCAATATCGGACAGGGGGGAGGAAACACCATATATTTT. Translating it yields CASSNIGQGGGNTIYF.

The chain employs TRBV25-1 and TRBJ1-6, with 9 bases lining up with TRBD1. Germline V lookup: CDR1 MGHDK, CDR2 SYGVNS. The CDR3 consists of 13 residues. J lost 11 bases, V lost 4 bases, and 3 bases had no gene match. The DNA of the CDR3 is TGTGCCAGCAGTGCCGGACAGGGGACACCCCTCCACTTT. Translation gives CASSAGQGTPLHF.

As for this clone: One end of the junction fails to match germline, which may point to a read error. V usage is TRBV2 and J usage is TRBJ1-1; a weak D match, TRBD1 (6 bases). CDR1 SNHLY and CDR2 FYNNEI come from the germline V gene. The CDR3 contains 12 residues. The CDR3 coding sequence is TGTGCCAGCAGGGAAGACAGGCCTGAAGCTTTCTTT. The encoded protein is CASREDRPEAFF.

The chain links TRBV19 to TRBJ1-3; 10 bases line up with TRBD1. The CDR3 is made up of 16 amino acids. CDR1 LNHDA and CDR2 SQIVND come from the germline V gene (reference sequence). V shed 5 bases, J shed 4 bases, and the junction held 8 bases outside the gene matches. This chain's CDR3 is CASSSRQGAKGNTIYF. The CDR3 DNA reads TGTGCCAGTAGTTCGCGACAGGGGGCGAAAGGAAACACCATATATTTT. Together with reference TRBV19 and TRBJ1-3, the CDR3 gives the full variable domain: DGGITQSPKYLFRKEGQNVTLSCEQNLNHDAMYWYRQDPGQGLRLIYYSQIVNDFQKGDIAEGYSVSREKKESFPLTVTSAQKNPTAFYLCASSSRQGAKGNTIYFGEGSWLTVV.

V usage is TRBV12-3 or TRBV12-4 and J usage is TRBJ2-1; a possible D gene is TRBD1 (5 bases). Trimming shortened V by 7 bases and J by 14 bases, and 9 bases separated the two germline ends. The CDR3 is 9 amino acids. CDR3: CASIGAEFF. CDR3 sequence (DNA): TGTGCCAGCATTGGGGCGGAGTTCTTC.

CDR3 residues: CASSLALAEGTDTQYF. CDR3 sequence (DNA): TGTGCCAGCAGCTTAGCTCTAGCGGAGGGCACAGATACGCAGTATTTT. The J gene is TRBJ2-3, the V gene TRBV7-8, with TRBD2 matching over 7 bases. Germline loops: CDR1 SGHVS, CDR2 FQNEAQ. The V and J ends lost 0 bases and 1 base, in that order; junction bases with no gene match: 4. This CDR3 spans 16 amino acids.

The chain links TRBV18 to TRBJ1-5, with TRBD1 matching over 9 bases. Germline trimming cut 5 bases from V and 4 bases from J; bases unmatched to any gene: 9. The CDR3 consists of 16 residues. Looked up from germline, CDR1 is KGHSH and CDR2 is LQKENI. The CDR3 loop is CASSTTGTGRNQPQHF. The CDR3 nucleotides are TGTGCCAGCTCAACCACCGGGACAGGGAGGAATCAGCCCCAGCATTTT.

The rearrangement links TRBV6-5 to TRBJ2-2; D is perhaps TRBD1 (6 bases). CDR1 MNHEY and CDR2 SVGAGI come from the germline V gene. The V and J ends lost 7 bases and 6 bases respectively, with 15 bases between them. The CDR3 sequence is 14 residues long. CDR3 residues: CASTWDISPGELFF. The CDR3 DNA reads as TGTGCCAGCACTTGGGACATCAGTCCCGGGGAGCTGTTTTTT.

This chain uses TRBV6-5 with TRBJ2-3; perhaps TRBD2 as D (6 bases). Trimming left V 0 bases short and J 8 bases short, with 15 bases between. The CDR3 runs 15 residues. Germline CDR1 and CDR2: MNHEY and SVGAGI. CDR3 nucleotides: TGTGCCAGCAGTTACTCGAGTGGGGGGTACGGTACGCAGTATTTT. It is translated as CASSYSSGGYGTQYF.

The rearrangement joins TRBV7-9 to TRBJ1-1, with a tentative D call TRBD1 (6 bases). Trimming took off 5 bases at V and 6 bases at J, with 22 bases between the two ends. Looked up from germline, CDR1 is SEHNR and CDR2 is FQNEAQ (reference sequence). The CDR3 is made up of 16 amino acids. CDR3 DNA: TGTGCCAGCAGCCCCCAGGGGCGAAGCGTGAGGGCTGAAGCTTTCTTT. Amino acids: CASSPQGRSVRAEAFF. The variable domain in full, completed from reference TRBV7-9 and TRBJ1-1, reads DTGVSQNPRHKITKRGQNVTFRCDPISEHNRLYWYRQTLGQGPEFLTYFQNEAQLEKSRLLSDRFSAERPKGSFSTLEIQRTEQGDSAMYLCASSPQGRSVRAEAFFGQGTRLTVV.

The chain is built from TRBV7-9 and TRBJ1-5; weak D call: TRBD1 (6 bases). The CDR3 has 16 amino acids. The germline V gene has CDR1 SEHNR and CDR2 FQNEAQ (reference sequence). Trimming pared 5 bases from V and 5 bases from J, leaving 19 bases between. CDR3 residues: CASSRGRGGGYQPQHF. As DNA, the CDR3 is TGTGCCAGCAGCCGCGGAAGGGGGGGAGGTTATCAGCCCCAGCATTTT. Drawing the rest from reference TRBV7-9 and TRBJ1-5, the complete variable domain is DTGVSQNPRHKITKRGQNVTFRCDPISEHNRLYWYRQTLGQGPEFLTYFQNEAQLEKSRLLSDRFSAERPKGSFSTLEIQRTEQGDSAMYLCASSRGRGGGYQPQHFGDGTRLSIL.

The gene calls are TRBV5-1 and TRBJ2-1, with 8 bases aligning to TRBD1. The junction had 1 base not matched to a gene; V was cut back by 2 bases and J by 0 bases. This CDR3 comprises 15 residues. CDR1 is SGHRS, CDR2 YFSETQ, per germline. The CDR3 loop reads CASSFQGASYNEQFF. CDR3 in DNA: TGCGCCAGCAGCTTCCAGGGGGCCTCCTACAATGAGCAGTTCTTC.

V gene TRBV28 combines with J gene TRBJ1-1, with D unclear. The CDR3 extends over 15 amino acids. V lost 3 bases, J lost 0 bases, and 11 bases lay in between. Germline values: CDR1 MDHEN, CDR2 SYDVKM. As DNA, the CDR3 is TGTGCCAGCAGTTTTACGGGAGACTTGAACACTGAAGCTTTCTTT. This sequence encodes CASSFTGDLNTEAFF. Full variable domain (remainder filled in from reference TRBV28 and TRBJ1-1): DVKVTQSSRYLVKRTGEKVFLECVQDMDHENMFWYRQDPGLGLRLIYFSYDVKMKEKGDIPEGYSVSREKKERFSLILESASTNQTSMYLCASSFTGDLNTEAFFGQGTRLTVV.

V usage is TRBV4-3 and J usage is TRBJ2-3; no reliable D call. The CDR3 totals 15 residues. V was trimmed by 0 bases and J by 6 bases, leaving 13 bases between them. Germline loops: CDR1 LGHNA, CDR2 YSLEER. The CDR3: CASSQERRSLDTQYF. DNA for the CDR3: TGCGCCAGCAGCCAAGAACGGCGGAGTCTCGATACGCAGTATTTT.

CDR3 coding DNA: TGTGCCAGCAGCTTAGGAGACACCGGGGAGCTGTTTTTT. Translated, it gives CASSLGDTGELFF. The chain is built from TRBV11-3 and TRBJ2-2; D call uncertain. The germline V and J ends were trimmed by 1 base and 3 bases, with 3 bases remaining between them. This CDR3 is 13 amino acids long. The germline V gene encodes CDR1 SGHNT and CDR2 YENEEA.